One TCR beta chain is described in this entry. Antigen: not known. The CDR3 has 12 amino acids. Germline CDR1 is DFQATT and CDR2 is SNEGSKA (reference sequence). V lost 8 bases to trimming and J lost 2 bases, with 10 bases between them. This entry belongs to a study of post-analysis software for immune sequencing data. Whole-study findings and limits: Co-batched samples clustered tightly together by F measure. TRBV5-6, TRBV5-1 and TRBV20-1 were among a few TRBV segments more frequent in patients than controls.

Included in the TCR beta cDNA libraries were unique molecular identifiers. Out of roughly 0.95 to 10 million T cells, 480,000 or so cDNA molecules were generated. One entry per CDR3 protein results from TCRdb running MiXCR on the PCR reads. The sample has about 820,000 distinct CDR3 sequences, approximately 53% seen once; the top ten hold approximately 4.5%. V is TRBV20-1 and J is TRBJ2-4, with a possible D match to TRBD1 (6 bases). The specimen sequenced was blood. The origin of this receptor is a girl aged 5 to 17 with multiple sclerosis. Here the CDR3 DNA reads TGCAGTCTTCAGGGGACCAAAAACATTCAGTACTTC. Translated, it gives CSLQGTKNIQYF.